This TCR beta chain was sequenced for a study of regulatory T cells in long-lasting Graves disease. For TCR beta, libraries came from iRepertoire HTBI primers and Arm-PCR of CDR3 regions. TCRdb used MiXCR to reprocess the multiplex PCR reads, holding one entry per CDR3 protein. The data contain 300,000 to 400,000 distinct CDR3 sequences, roughly a sixth of them seen just once; the ten biggest clones take up 22%. The CDR3 consists of 15 residues. Trimming removed 8 bases from V and 3 bases from J, with 18 bases in between. This clonotype was observed at least ten times. Its antigen remains unidentified. Time point denoted: newly diagnosed GD, antithyroid drugs for less than 3 months. With RNA extracted from PBMCs as input, the TCR library was made. Findings and caveats of the study: Between persistent patients, fewer than 3,500 public clonotypes were shared, exceeding the 966 shared between new patients.

The sequencing here drew on peripheral blood mononuclear cells (PBMCs), taken at new diagnosis, from a patient treated with antithyroid drugs. V and J are TRBV12-3 or TRBV12-4 and TRBJ2-3; D is perhaps TRBD2 (5 bases). The origin of this receptor is a female donor with Graves disease. CDR3 loop: CASSLLVMGTDTQYF. For the CDR3, the DNA is TGTGCCAGCTCCCTACTAGTAATGGGAACAGATACGCAGTATTTT.